The rows below give T cell receptor beta chains drawn from one sample of a study of T cell repertoires in cytomegalovirus infection. The antigens these receptors bind are not known. Each CDR3 protein gets one entry after TCRdb re-called the reads with MiXCR. This sample carries roughly 100,000 distinct CDR3 sequences, over 40% of them seen once, and the ten largest clones take 65% to 75%. Sequences were derived from CD8+ T cells from cultured PBMCs, sampled from culture after CMV antigen stimulation. The receptors stem from a human donor in good health (CMV status not recorded). Some clones in this sample may be carry-over from other donors' samples. Both conserved end residues are part of each CDR3. D genes are given only for firm matches. Not all rows give a size; the values are once, few, many and, for expanded clones, a class.

d_call | j_call | v_call | clone_size | cdr3_aa | cdr3_nt
- | TRBJ2-5 | TRBV7-9 | few | CASRGGATGETQYF | TGTGCCAGTCGCGGAGGGGCTACTGGGGAGACCCAGTACTTC
TRBD1 | TRBJ1-1 | TRBV11-2 | many | CASSLGDRGRTNTEAFF | TGTGCCAGCAGCTTAGGGGACAGGGGGCGGACGAACACTGAAGCTTTCTTT
- | TRBJ2-3 | TRBV10-3 | - | CAISAPEGVTQYF | TGTGCCATCAGTGCGCCCGAAGGGGTTACGCAGTATTTT
- | TRBJ2-1 | TRBV3-1 | - | CASSLGARSYNEQFF | TGTGCCAGCAGCCTCGGAGCGCGCTCCTACAATGAGCAGTTCTTC
- | TRBJ1-1 | TRBV6-4 | few | CASSDGENTEAFF | TGTGCCAGCAGTGACGGAGAGAACACTGAAGCTTTCTTT
- | TRBJ1-1 | TRBV7-6 | few | CASSLAPQALNTEAFF | TGTGCCAGCAGCTTAGCGCCTCAGGCCCTGAACACTGAAGCTTTCTTT
- | TRBJ2-1 | TRBV7-6 | many | CASSLAGPGLYNEQFF | TGTGCCAGCAGCTTAGCGGGGCCGGGGCTTTACAATGAGCAGTTCTTC
- | TRBJ1-5 | TRBV20-1 | - | CSATRVSNQPQHF | TGCAGTGCCACTAGGGTTAGCAATCAGCCCCAGCATTTT
TRBD1 | TRBJ2-1 | TRBV19 | - | CASSTTGTAANGQFF | TGTGCCAGTAGTACGACCGGGACAGCGGCCAATGGGCAGTTCTTC
TRBD2 | TRBJ2-1 | TRBV27 | few | CASSQGLANNEQFF | TGTGCCAGCAGTCAGGGACTAGCGAACAATGAGCAGTTCTTC
- | TRBJ2-3 | TRBV6-1 | many | CASSEALAGRSTDTQYF | TGTGCCAGCAGTGAAGCGCTGGCAGGGCGAAGCACAGATACGCAGTATTTT
- | TRBJ2-3 | TRBV10-3 | - | CAISRGRGGTDTQYF | TGTGCCATCAGTCGTGGGCGGGGAGGCACAGATACGCAGTATTTT
- | TRBJ2-7 | TRBV11-1 | - | CASSPRDIHYEQYF | TGTGCCAGCAGCCCCCGGGATATCCACTACGAGCAGTACTTC
- | TRBJ1-1 | TRBV20-1 | few | CSASPGLSEAFF | TGCAGTGCTAGCCCAGGGCTCAGTGAAGCTTTCTTT
TRBD2 | TRBJ2-2 | TRBV5-6 | - | CASSYLTSGTGELFF | TGTGCCAGCAGCTACCTGACTAGCGGAACCGGGGAGCTGTTTTTT
- | TRBJ2-6 | TRBV5-4 | - | CASNPWGGQSISGANVLTF | TGTGCCAGCAACCCTTGGGGCGGACAGTCTATCTCTGGGGCCAACGTCCTGACTTTC